This is a list of T cell receptor beta chains from one sample in a study of cytomegalovirus exposure and HLA in healthy donors. Generated by immunoSEQ multiplex PCR, the TCRdb table keeps only in-frame clones and is missing some. The sample has tens of thousands of clones; roughly 78% are singletons. Sequenced material: PBMCs. These receptors were taken from a woman between 25 and 40 years old in good health and CMV-seronegative. Each CDR3 is given with its conserved first and last residue. D genes are given only for firm matches. Some rows mark clone size as missing; the rest say once, few, many or name a class of expanded clone.

clone size	V gene	J gene	D gene	CDR3 DNA	CDR3 protein
-	TRBV7-9	TRBJ2-7	TRBD1	TGTGCCAGCAGCTCCGAGGTGCAAGGGGGCCCATGGCAGTACTTC	CASSSEVQGGPWQYF
-	TRBV30	TRBJ1-1	-	TGTGCCTGGAGTGCCCTAGGAATGGCTGAAGCTTTCTTT	CAWSALGMAEAFF
-	TRBV27	TRBJ1-1	-	TGTGCCAGCAGCCTCATACAGGGCACTGAAGCTTTCTTT	CASSLIQGTEAFF
-	TRBV30	TRBJ2-3	-	TGTGCCTGGAGTACGACAGCTAGCACAGATACGCAGTATTTT	CAWSTTASTDTQYF
-	TRBV30	TRBJ2-5	-	TGTGCCTGGAGTGCCGACATCCAAGAGACCCAGTACTTC	CAWSADIQETQYF
few	TRBV5-8	TRBJ1-2	TRBD1	TGTGCCAGCAGCTTGGTCGGACAGGGGGCACGTCAGAACTATGGCTACACCTTC	CASSLVGQGARQNYGYTF
-	TRBV7-6	TRBJ2-2	-	TGTGCCAGCAGCTCGGACTCAAACACCGGGGAGCTGTTTTTT	CASSSDSNTGELFF
-	TRBV28	TRBJ2-7	-	TGTGCCAGCAGTGTGGGGACTTACTACGAGCAGTACTTC	CASSVGTYYEQYF
-	TRBV2	TRBJ1-2	TRBD1	TGTGCCAGCAGGCCGGGACAGACTATTTATGGCTACACCTTC	CASRPGQTIYGYTF
-	TRBV6-5	TRBJ1-2	TRBD1	TGTGCCAGCAGCTCAGGGGGCATGGGCTACACCTTC	CASSSGGMGYTF
-	TRBV6-5	TRBJ1-5	TRBD1	TGTGCCAGCAGTCGACACAGGGGGCGGGAGCCCCAGCATTTT	CASSRHRGREPQHF
-	TRBV13	TRBJ2-5	-	TGTGCCAGCAGCGCCGGGACTTTACAAGAGACCCAGTACTTC	CASSAGTLQETQYF
-	TRBV30	TRBJ1-1	-	TGTGCCTGGATACTTTTCGTTCGGGCTGAAGCTTTCTTT	CAWILFVRAEAFF
few	TRBV9	TRBJ2-7	-	TGTGCCAGCAGCATCCTTGATGGGGGCCCCTACGAGCAGTACTTC	CASSILDGGPYEQYF
few	TRBV5-1	TRBJ2-2	-	TGCGCCAGCAGCCTCCCAGGGGCCGGGGAGCTGTTTTTT	CASSLPGAGELFF
-	TRBV20-1	TRBJ1-6	-	TGCAGTGCCAGAAGTGGCTCACCCCTCCACTTT	CSARSGSPLHF
-	TRBV5-6	TRBJ1-6	-	TGTGCCAGCAGCTCATATACAGGGAATTCACCCCTCCACTTT	CASSSYTGNSPLHF
-	TRBV29-1	TRBJ1-3	-	TGCAGCGTTGGTGCTATATCTGGAAACACCATATATTTT	CSVGAISGNTIYF
-	TRBV29-1	TRBJ1-1	-	TGCAGCGTTGCCTGGATGACAGCCAACACTGAAGCTTTCTTT	CSVAWMTANTEAFF
-	TRBV28	TRBJ2-7	-	TGTGCCAGCACTCCCGCCATGGAGACCTACGAGCAGTACTTC	CASTPAMETYEQYF
few	TRBV10-3	TRBJ1-2	TRBD1	TGTGCCATCAGTGAGGGGGACAGATATGGCTACACCTTC	CAISEGDRYGYTF
-	TRBV5-1	TRBJ1-5	-	TGCGCCAGCAGCTTGGATTCACAGCGGAATCAGCCCCAGCATTTT	CASSLDSQRNQPQHF
-	TRBV16	TRBJ1-1	TRBD1	TGTGCCAGCAGCCAATCTTACAGGGGCGGCACTGAAGCTTTCTTT	CASSQSYRGGTEAFF
-	TRBV29-1	TRBJ1-1	-	TGCAGCGTTGGGTCAGGGATGAACACTGAAGCTTTCTTT	CSVGSGMNTEAFF
-	TRBV4-1	TRBJ2-7	TRBD2	TGCGCCAGCAGCCAAGCGGGGCATAGCGGGAACTCCTACGAGCAGTACTTC	CASSQAGHSGNSYEQYF
-	TRBV7-8	TRBJ1-2	-	TGTGCCAGCAGCCCCCGGAAAGGGGCGACCTCTAACTATGGCTACACCTTC	CASSPRKGATSNYGYTF
-	TRBV15	TRBJ2-2	TRBD2	TGTGCCACTCAAAGCGGGACTAGGGCCGGGGAGCTGTTTTTT	CATQSGTRAGELFF
-	TRBV18	TRBJ1-1	-	TGTGCCAGCTCACCGAAACTAGAGAACACTGAAGCTTTCTTT	CASSPKLENTEAFF
-	TRBV30	TRBJ2-6	-	TGTGCCTGGACTCAAAGCAGGGCTGGGGCCAACGTCCTGACTTTC	CAWTQSRAGANVLTF
-	TRBV2	TRBJ2-5	TRBD1	TGTGCCAGCAGTGGACAGGGGGCTAGGGAGACCCAGTACTTC	CASSGQGARETQYF
-	TRBV30	TRBJ1-5	-	TGTGCCTGGAGTGGGCAACAGGGACAGCCCCAGCATTTT	CAWSGQQGQPQHF
-	TRBV28	TRBJ2-3	TRBD2	TGTGCCAGCCGCCGGGCCGGACTAGCGGGGGGCACAGATACGCAGTATTTT	CASRRAGLAGGTDTQYF
-	TRBV30	TRBJ1-6	TRBD1	TGTGGTACCCCTGCGGGACAGGGCAATTCACCCCTCCACTTT	CGTPAGQGNSPLHF
-	TRBV10-3	TRBJ2-1	-	TGTGCCATCAGTGTAAGGACTTTGGATGAGCAGTTCTTC	CAISVRTLDEQFF
few	TRBV18	TRBJ2-5	TRBD1	TGTGCCAGCTCACCGGTAGGGGGCGGTCAAGAGACCCAGTACTTC	CASSPVGGGQETQYF
-	TRBV27	TRBJ2-7	-	TGTGCCAGCAGTTTTACAGGAAACTACGAGCAGTACTTC	CASSFTGNYEQYF
-	TRBV10-3	TRBJ2-7	-	TGTGCCATCAGCGGCTCCTACGAGCAGTACTTC	CAISGSYEQYF
-	TRBV11-2	TRBJ1-1	-	TGTGCCAGCAGCTTAGCAACAGGGATCTATGAAGCTTTCTTT	CASSLATGIYEAFF
-	TRBV7-6	TRBJ2-3	-	TGTGCCAGCAGCTTAGCTTCCTACACAGATACGCAGTATTTT	CASSLASYTDTQYF
once	TRBV30	TRBJ2-1	TRBD1	TGTGCCTGGAGTCCGGGACAGGAGCCGTTCTTC	CAWSPGQEPFF
-	TRBV30	TRBJ2-7	TRBD1	TGTGCCTGTGCGACAGGGATCTACGAGCAGTACTTC	CACATGIYEQYF
few	TRBV5-4	TRBJ1-2	-	TGTGCCAGCAGCAACTCAGGGCTTGGTGGCTACACCTTC	CASSNSGLGGYTF
-	TRBV9	TRBJ2-1	-	TGTGCCAGCAGCGTAGAGGACTGGCCTCCCTATGAGCAGTTCTTC	CASSVEDWPPYEQFF
-	TRBV30	TRBJ2-5	TRBD1	TGTGCCTGGAGCCCGGGACAGGGGACCAAGACCCAGTACTTC	CAWSPGQGTKTQYF
-	TRBV30	TRBJ2-1	TRBD1	TGTGCCTGGAGATCGGTTGCTTTGCAGGGGGCTAATGAGCAGTTCTTC	CAWRSVALQGANEQFF
-	TRBV28	TRBJ2-7	TRBD1	TGTGCCAGCAGTCCCCCGACAGGGATTGCCTACGAGCAGTACTTC	CASSPPTGIAYEQYF
-	TRBV4-1	TRBJ2-6	TRBD1	TGCGCCAGCAGCCTGAGACAGGGGGCTTCTGGGGCCAACGTCCTGACTTTC	CASSLRQGASGANVLTF
-	TRBV6-5	TRBJ2-7	-	TGTGCCAGCAGTTACGGGGGCCTCTACTACGAGCAGTACTTC	CASSYGGLYYEQYF
-	TRBV2	TRBJ1-2	TRBD1	TGTGCCAGCAACGGGAGGACAGGGCTAGGCTATGGCTACACCTTC	CASNGRTGLGYGYTF
once	TRBV30	TRBJ2-7	TRBD2	TGTGCCTGGATCCCCCCGGGGGGCTACGAGCAGTACTTC	CAWIPPGGYEQYF